Below are 27 T cell receptor beta chains sequenced from a single sample in a study of blood T cells in healthy people across ages. Then a second PCR, running about 7 to 11 cycles, was carried out with a sample-barcoded 5' primer and a J-beta primer mix. TCRdb passed the 5' RACE reads through MiXCR, listing each CDR3 protein once. The table shows 750,000 to 950,000 distinct CDR3 sequences, with about 53% occurring only once. The sequenced material came from blood. These receptors were collected from a man at least 80 years old in good health.

The rearrangement joins TRBV21-1 to TRBJ2-3; TRBD1, the table's D call, was not compared with the DNA. TRBV21-1 is a listed pseudogene. This CDR3 spans 15 amino acids. The CDR3 coding sequence is TGTGCCAGCAGCAAAAGCAGGGGTAGCACAGATACGCAGTATTTT. Translated, it gives CASSKSRGSTDTQYF.

The V gene is TRBV6-5, the J gene TRBJ1-2; 8 bases line up with TRBD1. V shed 6 bases and J 8 bases; nucleotides not matched to a gene: 8. Germline CDR1 reads MNHEY; CDR2 reads SVGAGI. There are 13 residues in the CDR3. The CDR3 here is CASRATGGRGYTF. The CDR3 DNA is TGTGCCAGCAGAGCTACAGGGGGACGGGGCTACACCTTC.

The gene calls are TRBV10-3 and TRBJ1-2, with D maybe TRBD1 (5 bases). The CDR3 is made up of 12 amino acids. The germline V and J ends were trimmed by 7 bases and 4 bases, with 10 bases remaining between them. Germline-derived CDR1 and CDR2 are ENHRY and SYGVKD. CDR3 protein: CAITKTVYGYTF. The CDR3 region has the DNA TGTGCCATCACTAAGACAGTCTATGGCTACACCTTC.

The chain has TRBV11-2 and TRBJ2-7; D call uncertain. V lost 3 bases and J 2 bases, leaving 14 bases between the germline ends. The length of the CDR3 is 15 residues. Looked up from germline, CDR1 is SGHAT and CDR2 is FQNNGV. CDR3 bases: TGTGCCAGCAGCTTGGGCGTGGGCAGCCCCTACGAGCAGTACTTC. Encoded protein: CASSLGVGSPYEQYF.

CDR3 region: CSARGGGDRDPYEQYF. The CDR3 DNA reads TGCAGTGCTAGAGGGGGGGGCGACAGGGACCCTTACGAGCAGTACTTC. The rearrangement joins TRBV20-1 to TRBJ2-7; either TRBD1 or TRBD2 may fit D (7 bases each). The CDR3 is 16 residues long. The V gene's germline CDR1 is DFQATT and CDR2 SNEGSKA (reference sequence). The V end was cut by 1 base, the J end by 4 bases, with 20 bases between.

This chain uses TRBV27 with TRBJ2-7, with D hard to call. Trimming removed 5 bases at V and 3 bases at J, with 11 bases between. Germline-derived CDR1 and CDR2 are MNHEY and SMNVEV (reference sequence). CDR3 length equals 13 residues. CDR3 in amino acids: CASSLPPGYEQYF. The CDR3 bases are TGTGCCAGCAGTCTACCCCCTGGCTACGAGCAGTACTTC.

This clonotype was detected once. The rearrangement uses TRBV4-2 and TRBJ2-1, with a weak D call TRBD2 (5 bases). TRBJ2-7 matches the DNA end more closely, so the J call is doubtful. The CDR3 extends over 17 amino acids. Germline V gives CDR1 LGHNA, CDR2 YNFKEQ. CDR3 bases: TGTGCCAGCAGCCAAGATCCCCGTGCTAGCACCTACAATGAGCAGTACTTC. This sequence encodes CASSQDPRASTYNEQYF.

V and J are TRBV29-1 and TRBJ2-3; 10 nucleotides align to TRBD1. Germline V lookup: CDR1 SQVTM, CDR2 ANQGSEA. J lost 6 bases, V lost 2 bases, and 23 bases had no gene match. The CDR3 consists of 20 residues. CDR3 loop: CSVESPAFDRGQMTADTQYF. The CDR3 DNA reads as TGCAGCGTTGAATCCCCAGCGTTCGACAGGGGGCAAATGACGGCGGATACGCAGTATTTT.

In its sample, this clonotype was seen a few times. This chain joins TRBV7-9 and TRBJ2-3; TRBD1 aligns across 7 bases. The CDR3 has 15 amino acids. Per the germline V gene, CDR1 is SEHNR and CDR2 is FQNEAQ (reference sequence). V trimming: 0 bases; J trimming: 14 bases; junction bases outside the gene matches: 14. CDR3 region: CASSLAGTEHRYAYF. CDR3 sequence (DNA): TGTGCCAGCAGCTTAGCGGGGACAGAACACAGATACGCGTATTTT.

This clonotype came up a few times. The chain recombines TRBV29-1 with TRBJ2-4; 10 bases match TRBD2. Germline V gives CDR1 SQVTM, CDR2 ANQGSEA. The CDR3 consists of 14 residues. V trimming: 3 bases; J trimming: 7 bases; junction bases outside the gene matches: 6. The CDR3 reads CSVEVPSGSNIQYF. DNA of the CDR3: TGCAGCGTTGAGGTCCCTAGCGGGAGCAACATTCAGTACTTC.

The chain has TRBV7-9 and TRBJ2-5; D call uncertain. With the DNA end fitting TRBJ2-7 better, the J assignment may be wrong. CDR1 and CDR2 from the germline V gene are SEHNR and FQNEAQ (reference sequence). The length of the CDR3 is 13 residues. CDR3: CASSFTPVSEQYF. Written as DNA, the CDR3 is TGTGCCAGCAGCTTCACTCCGGTGTCCGAGCAGTACTTC.

The chain joins TRBV28 to TRBJ2-7; D gene uncertain. V lost 2 bases, J lost 3 bases, and 8 bases lay in between. The length of the CDR3 is 13 residues. CDR1 is MDHEN and CDR2 is SYDVKM in the germline V gene. The CDR3 DNA reads as TGTGCCAGCAGTTTAGTATCGGGCTACGAGCAGTACTTC. It is translated as CASSLVSGYEQYF.

CDR3 sequence (DNA): TGCGCCAGCAGCTCCGACGGCTCCGGGTACGAGCAGTACTTC. This translates into CASSSDGSGYEQYF. This sequence joins TRBV5-1 and TRBJ2-7; unclear D gene. The CDR3 has 14 amino acids. Deletions cut 3 bases from V and 4 bases from J, with 14 bases between. Germline V gene sequence: CDR1 SGHRS, CDR2 YFSETQ.

In its sample, this clonotype was seen many times. The J gene is TRBJ2-7, the V gene TRBV5-1; no firm D call. There are 11 residues in the CDR3. Germline V lookup: CDR1 SGHRS, CDR2 YFSETQ. Trimming shortened V by 0 bases and J by 7 bases, and 5 bases separated the two germline ends. The chain's CDR3 is CASSLEREQYF. The CDR3 nucleotides are TGCGCCAGCAGCTTGGAACGGGAGCAGTACTTC.

The V call is TRBV4-1, the J call TRBJ2-7, with D hard to call. Trimming took off 8 bases at V and 7 bases at J, with 12 bases between the two ends. Looked up from germline, CDR1 is MGHRA and CDR2 is YSYEKL. CDR3 length equals 11 residues. This CDR3 reads CASQWGNEQYF. The CDR3 DNA reads as TGCGCCAGCCAATGGGGAAATGAGCAGTACTTC.

The chain carries TRBV7-8 and TRBJ1-2; 7 positions match TRBD1. The CDR3 contains 14 residues. Unmatched junction bases numbered 5, after V lost 1 base and J lost 6 bases. Germline values: CDR1 SGHVS, CDR2 FQNEAQ. The CDR3 DNA sequence: TGTGCCAGCAGCTTAGTTCCCAGGGGGGATGGCTACACCTTC. The encoded protein is CASSLVPRGDGYTF. The variable domain in full, completed from reference TRBV7-8 and TRBJ1-2, reads GAGVSQSPRYKVAKRGQDVALRCDPISGHVSLFWYQQALGQGPEFLTYFQNEAQLDKSGLPSDRFFAERPEGSVSTLKIQRTQQEDSAVYLCASSLVPRGDGYTFGSGTRLTVV.

The V and J genes are TRBV4-1 and TRBJ2-7; TRBD2 agrees at 8 bases. Unmatched junction bases numbered 11, after V lost 3 bases and J lost 1 base. Germline values: CDR1 MGHRA, CDR2 YSYEKL. The CDR3 totals 17 residues. The CDR3 DNA reads as TGCGCCAGCAGCCACTTAAGGGGGAGCGGGAGATCCTACGAGCAGTACTTC. It encodes CASSHLRGSGRSYEQYF.

About this clonotype itself: This likely comes from a read error, as the CDR3 has no conserved phenylalanine or tryptophan at its end. V gene TRBV10-3 combines with J gene TRBJ2-5; D tentatively reads TRBD1 or TRBD2 (6 bases each). TRBJ2-7 explains the end of the DNA better; the J call may be wrong. This CDR3 contains 13 residues. Germline CDR1 is ENHRY and CDR2 is SYGVKD. CDR3 in amino acids: CAIREGGRNEQYL. The DNA of the CDR3 is TGTGCCATCAGAGAAGGGGGGAGAAACGAGCAGTACTTG.

This clonotype was seen more than once but under ten times. V and J are TRBV5-1 and TRBJ2-3; possibly TRBD2 for D (5 bases). The CDR3 runs to 14 residues. Germline assignment: CDR1 SGHRS and CDR2 YFSETQ. Trimming shortened V by 7 bases and J by 14 bases, and 26 bases separated the two germline ends. CDR3 DNA sequence: TGCGCCAGCGCTTACGGGGAGATTGGCAGATACGCGTATTTT. It yields the protein CASAYGEIGRYAYF. Full variable domain (outside the CDR3, taken from reference TRBV5-1 and TRBJ2-3): KAGVTQTPRYLIKTRGQQVTLSCSPISGHRSVSWYQQTPGQGLQFLFEYFSETQRNKGNFPGRFSGRQFSNSRSEMNVSTLELGDSALYLCASAYGEIGRYAYFGPGTRLTVL.

V gene TRBV6-2 or TRBV6-3 combines with J gene TRBJ2-7, with D possibly TRBD2 on 6 matching bases. The germline V and J ends were trimmed by 0 bases and 2 bases, with 14 bases remaining between them. The CDR3 is made up of 16 amino acids. The V gene's germline CDR1 is MNHEY and CDR2 SVGEGT. This chain's CDR3 is CASSYSIPGRPYEQYF. The CDR3, as DNA: TGTGCCAGCAGTTACTCGATTCCAGGGAGGCCCTACGAGCAGTACTTC.

V usage is TRBV5-1 and J usage is TRBJ2-4; the D gene is possibly TRBD2 (6 bases). The V gene's germline CDR1 is SGHRS and CDR2 YFSETQ. The CDR3 is 12 amino acids. With 7 bases removed from V and 9 bases from J, the gap between germline ends came to 14 bases. CDR3 DNA sequence: TGCGCCAGCGGCCCGGACGGGGGCATTCAGTACTTC. Protein sequence: CASGPDGGIQYF.

V gene TRBV20-1 combines with J gene TRBJ2-3; 9 nucleotides agree with TRBD2. This CDR3 comprises 16 residues. J was trimmed by 4 bases and V by 0 bases; bases with no gene match: 8. Germline assignment: CDR1 DFQATT and CDR2 SNEGSKA (reference sequence). The CDR3 DNA reads as TGCAGTGCTAGAGATGGGGCGGGAGGGCTTTCAGATACGCAGTATTTT. Protein sequence: CSARDGAGGLSDTQYF.

On this clonotype itself: A much more abundant neighbour one base away suggests this may be a read error. This chain links TRBV20-1 with TRBJ1-2; D unclear. This CDR3 has 12 amino acids. Germline values: CDR1 DFQATT, CDR2 SNEGSKA (reference sequence). The CDR3 DNA is TGCAGTGCTACCCCAAACCACTATGGCTGCACCTTC. This encodes CSATPNHYGCTF.

On this clonotype: Its ends do not fully match the called genes, so a read error is possible. V is TRBV7-2 and J is TRBJ2-7; tentative D call: TRBD1 (5 bases). CDR3 size: 13 residues. Germline V gene lookup returns CDR1 SGHTA and CDR2 FQGNSA. The CDR3 sequence: CVSSLWGPGAQYF. In DNA, the CDR3 is TGTGTCAGCAGCCTGTGGGGCCCTGGGGCCCAGTACTTC.

The rearrangement joins TRBV15 to TRBJ2-7; TRBD1 matches at 7 bases. CDR3 length: 15 amino acids. Germline V gene lookup returns CDR1 LNHNV and CDR2 YYDKDF (reference sequence). V dropped 3 bases and J dropped 2; count of bases not matched to a gene: 7. DNA of the CDR3: TGTGCCACCAGCAGGAACAGGGGTCGTACCTACGAGCAGTACTTC. Translated: CATSRNRGRTYEQYF.

This clonotype was observed a few times. This chain links TRBV5-1 with TRBJ1-6; 10 bases align to TRBD1. V dropped 4 bases and J dropped 9; count of bases not matched to a gene: 7. This CDR3 region has 15 residues. Germline CDR1 is SGHRS and CDR2 is YFSETQ. The CDR3 bases are TGCGCCAGCAGCCTTGCGGGACAGGGGCGTTCACCCCTCCACTTT. This codes for CASSLAGQGRSPLHF.

The chain employs TRBV27 and TRBJ2-7, with 13 bases aligning to TRBD2. V was pared by 6 bases and J by 5 bases, with 7 bases of the junction left unmatched. The germline V gene encodes CDR1 MNHEY and CDR2 SMNVEV (reference sequence). This CDR3 contains 15 residues. CDR3: CASRSRLAGGHEQYF. DNA for the CDR3: TGTGCCAGCAGATCCCGACTAGCGGGAGGCCACGAGCAGTACTTC.